A selection of T cell receptor beta chains follows, all from one sample in a study of CXCR3-negative and CXCR3-positive naive CD8 T cells. TCRdb processed the 5' RACE reads again and assigns one entry to each CDR3 protein, with no DNA. This table holds about 150,000 distinct CDR3 sequences. Sequenced: naive CXCR3+ CD8+ T cells from blood. The receptors were gathered from a human donor in good health. Some clones in this sample may be carry-over from other donors' samples. Both conserved end residues are part of each CDR3. The order of the fields is V gene, J gene, CDR3 protein.

TRBV9,TRBJ2-1,CASSVGGTSGGANEQFF
TRBV28,TRBJ2-2,CASSRGPTGELFF
TRBV19,TRBJ2-4,CASSISGADIQYF
TRBV23-1,TRBJ1-5,CASSLFGNQPQHF
TRBV10-3,TRBJ2-7,CAISDPGQGYEQYF
TRBV5-1,TRBJ2-1,CASSLYYNEQFF
TRBV24-1,TRBJ2-1,CATSELPYNEQFF
TRBV7-9,TRBJ2-7,CASNGDLPYEQYF
TRBV28,TRBJ2-1,CASLKVVGGGFNEQFF
TRBV2,TRBJ1-6,CASSESAEGRGFNSPLHF
TRBV29-1,TRBJ2-1,CSAEDRRPGEEQFF
TRBV7-6,TRBJ2-5,CASSLSNRAETQYF
TRBV7-9,TRBJ2-1,CASSEERGGKDEQFF
TRBV20-1,TRBJ2-3,CSARDGERGSTDTQYF
TRBV29-1,TRBJ2-2,CSARQNANTGELFF
TRBV6-5,TRBJ2-7,CASDAPPYEQYF
TRBV29-1,TRBJ1-1,CSVEDRDLTEAFF
TRBV9,TRBJ1-1,CASSVAGGGTEAFF
TRBV5-6,TRBJ2-1,CASSLLGEGYNEQFF
TRBV19,TRBJ1-5,CASSVDTGGYGNQPQHF
TRBV7-3,TRBJ2-7,CASSSDPGDEQYF
TRBV7-9,TRBJ2-7,CASSLAPRGRYEQYF
TRBV28,TRBJ2-1,CASSGGFYNEQFF
TRBV9,TRBJ2-5,CASSAAEIGKETQYF
TRBV6-1,TRBJ2-1,CASKTPGYNKQFF
TRBV9,TRBJ1-1,CASSAGTVGFGHTEAFF
TRBV20-1,TRBJ2-1,CSANLAGASYNEQFF
TRBV4-3,TRBJ1-1,CASSQGGGGNTEAFF
TRBV29-1,TRBJ1-1,CSVVAGGAEAFF
TRBV15,TRBJ2-7,CATSRVASGSYEQYF
TRBV11-2,TRBJ2-1,CASSLVSQRVSYNEQFF